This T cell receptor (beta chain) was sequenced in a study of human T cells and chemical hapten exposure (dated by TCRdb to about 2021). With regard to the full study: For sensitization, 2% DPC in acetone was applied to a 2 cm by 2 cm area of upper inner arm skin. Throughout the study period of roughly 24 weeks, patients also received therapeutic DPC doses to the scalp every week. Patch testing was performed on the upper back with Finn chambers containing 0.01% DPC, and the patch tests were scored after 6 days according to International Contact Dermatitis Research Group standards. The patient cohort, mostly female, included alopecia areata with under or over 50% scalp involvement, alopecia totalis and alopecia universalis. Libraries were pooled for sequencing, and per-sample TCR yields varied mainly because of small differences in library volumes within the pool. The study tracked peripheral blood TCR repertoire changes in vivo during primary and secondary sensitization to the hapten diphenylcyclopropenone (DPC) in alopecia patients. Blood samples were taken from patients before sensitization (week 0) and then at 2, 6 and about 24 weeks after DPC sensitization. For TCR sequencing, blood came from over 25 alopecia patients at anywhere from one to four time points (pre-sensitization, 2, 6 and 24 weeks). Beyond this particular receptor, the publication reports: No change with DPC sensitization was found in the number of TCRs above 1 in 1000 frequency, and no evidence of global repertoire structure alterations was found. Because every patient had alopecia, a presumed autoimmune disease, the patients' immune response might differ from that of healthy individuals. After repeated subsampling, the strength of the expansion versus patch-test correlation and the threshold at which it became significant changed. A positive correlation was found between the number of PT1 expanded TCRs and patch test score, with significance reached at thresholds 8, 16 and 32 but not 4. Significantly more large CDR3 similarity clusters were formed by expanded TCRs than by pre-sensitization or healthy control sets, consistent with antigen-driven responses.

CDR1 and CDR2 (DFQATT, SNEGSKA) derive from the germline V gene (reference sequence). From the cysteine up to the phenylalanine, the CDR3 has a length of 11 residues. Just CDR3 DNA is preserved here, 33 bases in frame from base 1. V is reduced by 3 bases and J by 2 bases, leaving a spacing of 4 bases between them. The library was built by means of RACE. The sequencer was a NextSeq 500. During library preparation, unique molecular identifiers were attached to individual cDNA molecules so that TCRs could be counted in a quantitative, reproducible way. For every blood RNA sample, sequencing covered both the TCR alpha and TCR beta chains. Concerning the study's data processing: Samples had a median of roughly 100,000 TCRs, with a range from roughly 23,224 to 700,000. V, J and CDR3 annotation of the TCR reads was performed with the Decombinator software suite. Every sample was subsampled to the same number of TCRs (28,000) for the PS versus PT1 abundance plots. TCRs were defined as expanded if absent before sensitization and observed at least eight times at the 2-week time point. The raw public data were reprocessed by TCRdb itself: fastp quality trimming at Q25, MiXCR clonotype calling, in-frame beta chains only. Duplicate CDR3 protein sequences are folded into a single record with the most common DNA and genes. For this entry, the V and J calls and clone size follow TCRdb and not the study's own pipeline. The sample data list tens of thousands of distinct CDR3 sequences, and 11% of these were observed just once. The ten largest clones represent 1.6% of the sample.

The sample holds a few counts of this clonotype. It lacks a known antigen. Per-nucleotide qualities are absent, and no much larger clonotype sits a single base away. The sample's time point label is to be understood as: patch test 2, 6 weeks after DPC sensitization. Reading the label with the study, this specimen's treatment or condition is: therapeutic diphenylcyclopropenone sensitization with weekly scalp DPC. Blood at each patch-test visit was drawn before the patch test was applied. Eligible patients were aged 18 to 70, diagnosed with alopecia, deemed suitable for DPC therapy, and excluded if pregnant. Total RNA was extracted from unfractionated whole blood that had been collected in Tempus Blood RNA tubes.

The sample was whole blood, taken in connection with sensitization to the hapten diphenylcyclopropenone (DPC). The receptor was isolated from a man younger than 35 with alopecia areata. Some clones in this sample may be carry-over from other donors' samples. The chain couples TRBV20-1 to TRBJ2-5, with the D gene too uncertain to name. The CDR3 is CSARRQETQYF. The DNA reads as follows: TGCAGTGCTAGGCGTCAAGAGACCCAGTACTTC.